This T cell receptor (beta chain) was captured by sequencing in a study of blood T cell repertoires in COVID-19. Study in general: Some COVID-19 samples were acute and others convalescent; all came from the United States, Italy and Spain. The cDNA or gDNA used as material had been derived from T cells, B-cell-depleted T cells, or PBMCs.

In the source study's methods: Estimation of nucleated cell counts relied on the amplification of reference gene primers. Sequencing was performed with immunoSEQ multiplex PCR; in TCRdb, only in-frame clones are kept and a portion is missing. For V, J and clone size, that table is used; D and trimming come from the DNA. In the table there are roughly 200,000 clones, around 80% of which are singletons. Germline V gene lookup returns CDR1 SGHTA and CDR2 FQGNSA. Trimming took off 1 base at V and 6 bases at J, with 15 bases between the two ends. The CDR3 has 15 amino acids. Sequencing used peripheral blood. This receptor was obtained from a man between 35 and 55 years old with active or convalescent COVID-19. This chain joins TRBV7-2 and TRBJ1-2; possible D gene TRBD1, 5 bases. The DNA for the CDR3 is TGTGCCAGCAGCTTAGTGGGCAGGGTTTCTCATGGCTACACCTTC. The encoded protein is CASSLVGRVSHGYTF.